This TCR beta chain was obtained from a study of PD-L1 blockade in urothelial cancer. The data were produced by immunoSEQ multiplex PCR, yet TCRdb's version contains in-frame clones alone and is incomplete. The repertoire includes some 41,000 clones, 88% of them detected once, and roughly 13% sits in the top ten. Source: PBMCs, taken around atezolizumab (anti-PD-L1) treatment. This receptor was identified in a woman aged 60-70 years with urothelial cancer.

The chain's CDR3 is CATSRDQAGVSNEQFF. Here the CDR3 DNA reads TGTGCCACCAGCAGAGATCAAGCGGGCGTATCCAATGAGCAGTTCTTC. The chain has TRBV15 and TRBJ2-1, with D perhaps TRBD2 (6 bases). V was trimmed by 0 bases and J by 6 bases, leaving 15 bases between them. The length of the CDR3 is 16 residues. Germline V CDR1 and CDR2: LNHNV, YYDKDF (reference sequence).